This TCR beta chain was recovered during a study of blood T cell repertoires in COVID-19. Study at large: PBMCs, B-cell-depleted T cells, or T cells provided the cDNA or gDNA that made up the material.

The length of the CDR3 is 14 residues. Trimming removed 6 bases at V and 3 bases at J, with 15 bases between. Looked up from germline, CDR1 is SNHLY and CDR2 is FYNNEI. As handled by the study authors: Amplification from reference gene primers served as the basis for estimated nucleated cell counts. Assay: immunoSEQ multiplex PCR; the TCRdb copy retains only in-frame clones and omits some. The DNA was the basis for D and trimming; V, J and clone size are from that table. Among some 53,000 clones, over 75% were seen once, and the ten largest hold approximately 15%. V and J are TRBV2 and TRBJ2-7; D perhaps matches TRBD2 (5 bases). The sequence derives from a human donor with active COVID-19. The donor label of this sample is uncertain. The sequencing sample was made of peripheral blood. CDR3 DNA sequence: TGTGCCAGCAGGGAGCGGCTTATAAACTACGAGCAGTACTTC. Protein sequence: CASRERLINYEQYF.